This record concerns one TCR beta chain sequence. Its antigen is unidentified. Sequencing was performed with immunoSEQ multiplex PCR; in TCRdb, only in-frame clones are kept and a portion is missing. This sample has 39,000 or so clones, with 70% to 90% found just once. This entry comes from a study of PD-1 blockade in classical Hodgkin lymphoma. Whole-study results and caveats: TCR diversity in CD4+, not CD8+, cells rose significantly by C4D1. Newly diagnosed patients were said to have less baseline TCR diversity than healthy donors did. Newly diagnosed and completely responding patients shared comparable baseline diversity. Why the repertoires differ is still unclear, perhaps disease activity or prior therapy.

Every patient relapsed after autologous stem cell transplantation, and brentuximab vedotin exposure varied. Germline V gene lookup returns CDR1 SGHDT and CDR2 YYEEEE. The CDR3 loop spans 17 amino acids. V gave up 4 bases and J gave up 0 bases, with 20 bases separating them. The TCR sequence derives from a human donor with classical Hodgkin lymphoma. This chain connects TRBV5-6 to TRBJ2-7; possibly TRBD1 or TRBD2 for D (5 bases each). Sequencing used peripheral blood mononuclear cells (PBMCs), obtained before the second cycle of nivolumab. The chain's CDR3 is CASSVMRGQAPSYEQYF. In DNA form, the CDR3 reads TGTGCCAGCAGCGTAATGAGGGGCCAAGCCCCCTCCTACGAGCAGTACTTC.